A single sample is the source of the 32 T cell receptor beta chains below, sequenced in a study of control samples from healthy donors and cancer patients. Here immunoSEQ multiplex PCR was the method, and the copy in TCRdb shows in-frame clones only, minus some. The sample has over 200,000 clones, more than 65% seen once. Sequencing was performed on PBMCs. The source is a woman aged 55 to 70 with lung cancer.

The chain couples TRBV5-1 to TRBJ2-2, with 9 bases that match TRBD1. The V and J ends lost 7 bases and 3 bases, in that order; junction bases with no gene match: 4. Germline CDR1 SGHRS, CDR2 YFSETQ. This CDR3 is built from 14 residues. The CDR3 nucleotides read TGCGCCAGCCGGGACAGGGTGGACACCGGGGAGCTGTTTTTT. Translated, it gives CASRDRVDTGELFF.

The chain combines TRBV6-5 with TRBJ2-3, with 14 positions matching TRBD2. Germline V gene data show CDR1 as MNHEY and CDR2 as SVGAGI. The CDR3 totals 14 residues. After removal of 6 bases from V and 12 bases from J, the junction contained 8 bases not matched to a gene. The CDR3 DNA follows: TGTGCCAGCAGATCCGGGACTAGCGGGGGAATACAGTATTTT. This encodes CASRSGTSGGIQYF.

This chain uses TRBV7-9 with TRBJ1-5, with D unresolved. Germline-derived CDR1 and CDR2 are SEHNR and FQNEAQ (reference sequence). Deletions cut 6 bases from V and 2 bases from J, with 11 bases between. The CDR3 sequence is 14 residues long. In DNA form, the CDR3 reads TGTGCCAGCAGTCCAGACGGTGGCAATCAGCCCCAGCATTTT. This codes for CASSPDGGNQPQHF.

V and J are TRBV28 and TRBJ2-1, with 8 positions matching TRBD1. Trimming at V came to 6 bases and at J to 2 bases, leaving 3 bases not matched to a gene. Germline-derived CDR1 and CDR2 are MDHEN and SYDVKM. The CDR3 length is 14 residues. The CDR3 nucleotides are TGTGCCAGCAGCCTGGGACAGGCCTACAATGAGCAGTTCTTC. Amino acids: CASSLGQAYNEQFF.

CDR3: CASSFRAGGPYEQYF. The CDR3 DNA sequence: TGTGCCAGCAGTTTCAGAGCGGGAGGGCCCTACGAGCAGTACTTC. This sequence joins TRBV27 and TRBJ2-7; 10 nucleotides align to TRBD2. The CDR3 has 15 residues. Germline CDR1 and CDR2: MNHEY and SMNVEV (reference sequence). With V trimmed by 3 bases and J by 2 bases, 4 bases remained unmatched.

The chain uses TRBV2 and TRBJ2-3, with 10 bases identical to TRBD1. Germline loops: CDR1 SNHLY, CDR2 FYNNEI. The CDR3 loop spans 17 amino acids. The ends lost 2 bases at V and 2 bases at J; junction bases unmatched: 7. CDR3 bases: TGTGCCAGCAGTGAAAGGGGTGGGACAGGGGTCACAGATACGCAGTATTTT. This translates into CASSERGGTGVTDTQYF.

The V and J genes are TRBV5-1 and TRBJ1-6; 8 bases line up with TRBD1. CDR1 and CDR2 (germline): SGHRS, YFSETQ. The J segment lost 10 bases and the V segment lost 0 bases, leaving 12 bases of the junction unmatched. There are 17 residues in the CDR3. CDR3 loop: CASSLGSQGAFGSPLHF. CDR3 coding DNA: TGCGCCAGCAGCTTGGGTTCGCAGGGGGCCTTCGGATCACCCCTCCACTTT.

The chain couples TRBV6-1 to TRBJ1-4; TRBD1 is a possible D gene (6 bases). The CDR3 has 17 amino acids. Trimming cost V 4 bases and J 8 bases, with 23 bases left between them. Germline V gene data show CDR1 as MNHNS and CDR2 as SASEGT. Here the CDR3 reads CASSARVRQAPPEKLFF. CDR3 nucleotide sequence: TGTGCCAGCAGTGCTAGAGTGCGACAGGCGCCTCCGGAAAAACTGTTTTTT.

This clone came up once. The genes are TRBV3-1 (or the pseudogene TRBV3-2) and TRBJ1-1; D call uncertain. The CDR3 spans 13 residues. From germline, CDR1 is LGHDT and CDR2 YNNKEL (reference sequence). The V end was cut by 0 bases, the J end by 1 base, with 3 bases between. CDR3 in DNA: TGTGCCAGCAGCCAAGAACAGAACACTGAAGCTTTCTTT. This gives the protein CASSQEQNTEAFF.

The V and J genes are TRBV27 and TRBJ1-2; 9 positions match TRBD1. The CDR3 has 17 residues. The junction had 12 bases not matched to a gene; V was cut back by 3 bases and J by 4 bases. Germline V gene sequence: CDR1 MNHEY, CDR2 SMNVEV (reference sequence). CDR3: CASSLNLGTGTFYGYTF. The CDR3 nucleotides are TGTGCCAGCAGTTTGAACCTCGGGACAGGGACCTTCTATGGCTACACCTTC.

The chain links TRBV6-5 to TRBJ1-1; the D gene is possibly TRBD1 (6 bases). This CDR3 comprises 15 residues. The V and J ends lost 8 bases and 1 base respectively, with 17 bases between them. Germline-derived CDR1 and CDR2 are MNHEY and SVGAGI. CDR3 sequence (DNA): TGTGCCAGCGCATGGGAGTCGGGGGCGAACACTGAAGCTTTCTTT. Amino acids: CASAWESGANTEAFF.

The chain links TRBV3-1 (or the pseudogene TRBV3-2) to TRBJ2-6; D ambiguous. Trimming took off 4 bases at V and 0 bases at J, with 10 bases between the two ends. CDR3 length: 16 residues. CDR1 is LGHDT and CDR2 is YNNKEL in the germline V gene (reference sequence). CDR3 protein: CASSLTADSGANVLTF. For the CDR3, the DNA is TGTGCCAGCAGCCTCACAGCAGACTCTGGGGCCAACGTCCTGACTTTC.

This chain uses TRBV7-2 with TRBJ2-5, with 10 bases aligning to TRBD2. This CDR3 comprises 16 residues. Germline CDR1 SGHTA, CDR2 FQGNSA. V trimming: 5 bases; J trimming: 1 base; junction bases outside the gene matches: 7. For the CDR3, the DNA is TGTGCCAGCAGCCCTGGACTAGCGGCCCCCCAAGAGACCCAGTACTTC. Translated: CASSPGLAAPQETQYF. Combining the CDR3 with reference TRBV7-2 and TRBJ2-5 gives the whole variable domain GAGVSQSPSNKVTEKGKDVELRCDPISGHTALYWYRQSLGQGLEFLIYFQGNSAPDKSGLPSDRFSAERTGGSVSTLTIQRTQQEDSAVYLCASSPGLAAPQETQYFGPGTRLLVL.

The rearrangement links TRBV7-9 to TRBJ1-4; D not resolved. Trimming removed 8 bases at V and 0 bases at J, with 7 bases between. CDR1 and CDR2 (germline): SEHNR, FQNEAQ (reference sequence). CDR3 length: 13 amino acids. The chain's CDR3 is CASEQPTNEKLFF. In DNA, the CDR3 is TGTGCCAGCGAACAGCCAACTAATGAAAAACTGTTTTTT. Supplemented by reference TRBV7-9 and TRBJ1-4, the full variable domain reads DTGVSQNPRHKITKRGQNVTFRCDPISEHNRLYWYRQTLGQGPEFLTYFQNEAQLEKSRLLSDRFSAERPKGSFSTLEIQRTEQGDSAMYLCASEQPTNEKLFFGSGTQLSVL.

This rearrangement joins TRBV7-9 to TRBJ1-2; 7 bases align to TRBD1. This CDR3 has 12 residues. The trim removed 9 bases at V and 4 bases at J, leaving 5 bases unmatched. Germline lookup yields CDR1 SEHNR and CDR2 FQNEAQ (reference sequence). The DNA for the CDR3 is TGTGCCAGTACCACAGGGGTCTATGGCTACACCTTC. The encoded protein is CASTTGVYGYTF. The whole variable domain, filled in from reference TRBV7-9 and TRBJ1-2, reads DTGVSQNPRHKITKRGQNVTFRCDPISEHNRLYWYRQTLGQGPEFLTYFQNEAQLEKSRLLSDRFSAERPKGSFSTLEIQRTEQGDSAMYLCASTTGVYGYTFGSGTRLTVV.

The CDR3 nucleotides read TGTGCCAGCAGTGAGGACAGGGGCTCTGAAGCTTTCTTT. Its translation: CASSEDRGSEAFF. The chain joins TRBV6-4 to TRBJ1-1; TRBD1 matches at 9 bases. V shed 3 bases, J shed 6 bases, and the junction held 2 bases outside the gene matches. CDR1 and CDR2 from the germline V gene are MRHNA and SNTAGT. CDR3 length: 13 amino acids.

The V gene is TRBV6-5, the J gene TRBJ2-3; no clear D. CDR1 MNHEY and CDR2 SVGAGI come from the germline V gene. The V gene lost 8 bases and the J gene lost 4 bases, with 16 bases spanning the gap. CDR3 length: 14 residues. The CDR3 is CASEVTPRADTQYF. The CDR3 bases are TGTGCCAGCGAAGTGACCCCGCGCGCAGATACGCAGTATTTT.

The chain has TRBV15 and TRBJ2-1; 8 nucleotides match TRBD2. Trimming cost V 1 base and J 6 bases; bases outside gene matches: 2. The CDR3 extends over 14 amino acids. Per germline, CDR1 LNHNV and CDR2 YYDKDF (reference sequence). The CDR3 coding sequence is TGTGCCACCAGCAGAGGCGGGGGGCGCAATGAGCAGTTCTTC. Protein: CATSRGGGRNEQFF. The full variable domain, completed using reference TRBV15 and TRBJ2-1, is DAMVIQNPRYQVTQFGKPVTLSCSQTLNHNVMYWYQQKSSQAPKLLFHYYDKDFNNEADTPDNFQSRRPNTSFCFLDIRSPGLGDTAMYLCATSRGGGRNEQFFGPGTRLTVL.

The rearrangement joins TRBV28 to TRBJ1-1; TRBD1 might be the D (5 bases). Germline V gene sequence: CDR1 MDHEN, CDR2 SYDVKM. The V gene lost 3 bases and the J gene lost 1 base, with 9 bases spanning the gap. CDR3 length: 14 amino acids. The CDR3 reads CASSFYDRNTEAFF. The CDR3 DNA follows: TGTGCCAGCAGTTTTTACGACAGGAACACTGAAGCTTTCTTT.

The chain combines TRBV5-1 with TRBJ1-3; TRBD1 is a possible D gene (5 bases). Germline CDR1 is SGHRS and CDR2 is YFSETQ. V was pared by 4 bases and J by 2 bases, with 13 bases between. The CDR3 consists of 15 residues. CDR3 amino acids: CASSPGRGTGNTIYF. The DNA of the CDR3 is TGCGCCAGCAGCCCGGGGCGGGGGACTGGAAACACCATATATTTT.

About this clone: Other DNA sequences in the sample encode the same CDR3. The rearrangement links TRBV3-1 (or the pseudogene TRBV3-2) to TRBJ1-3; D is undetermined. The CDR3 length is 12 residues. The germline CDR1 and CDR2 sequences are LGHDT and YNNKEL (reference sequence). Trimming cost V 1 base and J 3 bases, with 1 base left between them. CDR3 in DNA: TGTGCCAGCAGCCAAGGTGGAAACACCATATATTTT. Amino acids: CASSQGGNTIYF.

The rearrangement uses TRBV11-2 and TRBJ2-5, with 7 bases matching TRBD1. The CDR3 spans 13 residues. The V and J ends lost 4 bases and 2 bases, in that order; junction bases with no gene match: 1. Germline V gene data show CDR1 as SGHAT and CDR2 as FQNNGV. DNA for the CDR3: TGTGCCAGCAGCTGGGGACAGCAAGAGACCCAGTACTTC. It encodes CASSWGQQETQYF.

This clone was found a few times. The rearrangement joins TRBV6-6 to TRBJ1-1; a weak D match, TRBD1 (5 bases). Germline V lookup: CDR1 MNHNY, CDR2 SVGAGI (reference sequence). The V and J ends lost 7 bases and 5 bases respectively, with 14 bases between them. The CDR3 length is 13 residues. CDR3: CASTLTGRTEAFF. The CDR3 DNA sequence: TGTGCCAGCACCCTGACGGGGCGTACTGAAGCTTTCTTT.

V is TRBV13 and J is TRBJ2-5; unclear D gene. Germline loops: CDR1 PRHDT, CDR2 FYEKMQ (reference sequence). V was shortened by 0 bases and J by 5 bases, with 13 bases between the two germline ends. CDR3 length equals 15 residues. CDR3 bases: TGTGCCAGCAGCTTAGGCCTAAACAACGGGGAGACCCAGTACTTC. It yields the protein CASSLGLNNGETQYF.

This clone was seen more than once but under ten times. The rearrangement joins TRBV15 to TRBJ2-3; 11 bases line up with TRBD2. Per the germline V gene, CDR1 is LNHNV and CDR2 is YYDKDF (reference sequence). This CDR3 is 15 amino acids long. V was pared by 0 bases and J by 4 bases, with 0 bases of the junction left unmatched. The chain's CDR3 is CATSRDSGGADTQYF. CDR3 DNA: TGTGCCACCAGCAGAGATAGCGGGGGGGCAGATACGCAGTATTTT.

This chain links TRBV19 with TRBJ2-3; no firm D call. Germline CDR1 is LNHDA and CDR2 is SQIVND (reference sequence). Between the trimmed V and J ends, which lost 8 bases and 6 bases, there was a span of 12 bases. The CDR3 totals 12 residues. The CDR3 region has the DNA TGTGCCAGTTATTCGGTTGGGGATACGCAGTATTTT. It encodes CASYSVGDTQYF.

This chain joins TRBV7-3 and TRBJ2-1; 9 nucleotides line up with TRBD2. Trimming at V came to 3 bases and at J to 3 bases, leaving 3 bases not matched to a gene. This CDR3 comprises 15 residues. The germline CDR1 and CDR2 sequences are SGHTA and FQGTGA. The CDR3 loop is CASSLGTSNYNEQFF. CDR3 sequence (DNA): TGTGCCAGCAGCTTGGGGACTAGCAACTACAATGAGCAGTTCTTC.

This clone came up a few times. V is TRBV20-1 and J is TRBJ2-1; 10 bases agree with TRBD2. The CDR3 is 14 amino acids. Trimming cost V 3 bases and J 8 bases; bases outside gene matches: 7. Per germline, CDR1 DFQATT and CDR2 SNEGSKA (reference sequence). The CDR3 DNA is TGCAGTGCTAGTAGCGGGGGGCCCTTCCATGAGCAGTTCTTC. Its protein is CSASSGGPFHEQFF.

This clone was counted at least ten times. The chain uses TRBV10-3 and TRBJ2-7; D might be TRBD1 (6 bases). The CDR3 spans 13 residues. CDR1 is ENHRY and CDR2 is SYGVKD in the germline V gene. V dropped 0 bases and J dropped 7 bases, with 10 bases sitting between them. The CDR3 region has the DNA TGTGCCATCAGTGAGTCGGGGGCCGGGGAGCAGTACTTC. This translates into CAISESGAGEQYF.

The CDR3 region has the DNA TGTGCCAGTACCTCGGGACAGGGGAACTATGGCTACACCTTC. Translated: CASTSGQGNYGYTF. The J gene is TRBJ1-2, the V gene TRBV27; TRBD1 matches at 10 bases. The V gene's germline CDR1 is MNHEY and CDR2 SMNVEV (reference sequence). This CDR3 has 14 amino acids. J was trimmed by 2 bases and V by 9 bases; bases with no gene match: 6.

This rearrangement joins TRBV24-1 to TRBJ2-3, with TRBD1 identical over 10 bases. This CDR3 has 15 amino acids. J lost 5 bases, V lost 4 bases, and 5 bases had no gene match. The germline V gene encodes CDR1 KGHDR and CDR2 SFDVKD. CDR3 sequence (DNA): TGTGCCACCAGTGACTCGGGACAGGGGAAAGATACGCAGTATTTT. Residues: CATSDSGQGKDTQYF.

This clone occurred a few times. The chain joins TRBV28 to TRBJ1-3, with a tentative D call TRBD1 (6 bases). Trimming removed 6 bases from V and 0 bases from J, with 12 bases in between. Germline V CDR1 and CDR2: MDHEN, SYDVKM. The CDR3 contains 15 residues. CDR3 amino acids: CASRRGQSSGNTIYF. CDR3 sequence (DNA): TGTGCCAGCAGACGCGGACAGAGCTCTGGAAACACCATATATTTT.